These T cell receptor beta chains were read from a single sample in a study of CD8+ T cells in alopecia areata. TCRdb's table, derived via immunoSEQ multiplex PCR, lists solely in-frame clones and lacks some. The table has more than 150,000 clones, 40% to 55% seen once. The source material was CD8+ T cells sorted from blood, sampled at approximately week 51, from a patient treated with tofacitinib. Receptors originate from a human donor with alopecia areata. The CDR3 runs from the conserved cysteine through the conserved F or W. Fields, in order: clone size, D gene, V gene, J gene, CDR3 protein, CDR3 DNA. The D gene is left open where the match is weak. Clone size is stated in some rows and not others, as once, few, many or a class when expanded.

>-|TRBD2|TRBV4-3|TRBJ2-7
CASSQGVPGGGSYEQYF
TGCGCCAGCAGCCAAGGAGTTCCGGGCGGGGGATCCTACGAGCAGTACTTC
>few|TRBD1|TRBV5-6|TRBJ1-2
CASSPEDRGPNYGYTF
TGTGCCAGCAGCCCCGAGGACAGGGGGCCGAACTATGGCTACACCTTC
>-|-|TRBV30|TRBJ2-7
CAWGETYEQYF
TGTGCCTGGGGGGAGACCTACGAGCAGTACTTC
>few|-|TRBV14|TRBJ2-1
CASSQEGGRWYEQFF
TGTGCCAGCAGCCAAGAGGGGGGAAGGTGGTATGAGCAGTTCTTC
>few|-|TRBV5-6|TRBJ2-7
CASRDRDAFYEQYF
TGTGCCAGCAGAGACAGAGACGCCTTCTACGAGCAGTACTTC
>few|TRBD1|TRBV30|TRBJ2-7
CAWGQGLGEQYF
TGTGCCTGGGGACAGGGGTTGGGTGAGCAGTACTTC
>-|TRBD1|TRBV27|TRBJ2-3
CASSFSVDRASDTQYF
TGTGCCAGCAGTTTCTCAGTGGACAGGGCGTCCGATACGCAGTATTTT
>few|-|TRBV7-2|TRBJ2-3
CASSTTPRGTDTQYF
TGTGCCAGCAGCACGACTCCCCGGGGCACAGATACGCAGTATTTT
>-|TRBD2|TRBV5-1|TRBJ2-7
CASRRDYQGPYEQYF
TGCGCCAGCAGACGGGACTACCAGGGACCTTACGAGCAGTACTTC
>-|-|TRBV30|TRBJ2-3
CAYHRGGTDTQYF
TGTGCCTACCACAGAGGGGGCACAGATACGCAGTATTTT
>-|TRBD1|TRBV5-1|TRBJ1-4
CASSQEDRDGKLFF
TGCGCCAGCAGCCAGGAGGACAGGGACGGAAAACTGTTTTTT
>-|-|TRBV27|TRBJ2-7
CASSFGREQYF
TGTGCCAGCAGTTTTGGCCGAGAGCAGTACTTC
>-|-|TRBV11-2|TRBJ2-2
CASSQLGTGELFF
TGTGCCAGCAGCCAACTCGGCACCGGGGAGCTGTTTTTT
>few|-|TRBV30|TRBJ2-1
CAWSVNRDNEQFF
TGTGCCTGGAGTGTAAACAGAGACAATGAGCAGTTCTTC
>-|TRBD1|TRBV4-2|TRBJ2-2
CASSPLWDRANTGELFF
TGTGCCAGCAGCCCCTTGTGGGACAGGGCGAACACCGGGGAGCTGTTTTTT
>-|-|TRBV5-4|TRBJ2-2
CASSLAGELFF
TGTGCCAGCAGTCTCGCTGGGGAGCTGTTTTTT
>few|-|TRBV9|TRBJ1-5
CASSAGGSNQPQHF
TGTGCCAGCAGCGCCGGGGGCTCCAATCAGCCCCAGCATTTT
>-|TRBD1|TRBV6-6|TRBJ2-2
CASSPDRVPTGELFF
TGTGCCAGCAGCCCCGACAGGGTCCCCACCGGGGAGCTGTTTTTT
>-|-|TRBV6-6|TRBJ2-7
CASSYSGESYEQYF
TGTGCCAGCAGTTACTCAGGGGAGTCCTACGAGCAGTACTTC
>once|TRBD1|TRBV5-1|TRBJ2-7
CASSLGQGFDEQYF
TGCGCCAGCAGCTTGGGACAGGGTTTCGACGAGCAGTACTTC
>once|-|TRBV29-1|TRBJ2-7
CSVEDPETAGYEQYF
TGCAGCGTTGAAGATCCTGAGACAGCCGGCTACGAGCAGTACTTC
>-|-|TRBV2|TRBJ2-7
CASSDLAGAQPYEQYF
TGTGCCAGCAGTGACTTGGCGGGGGCCCAACCCTACGAGCAGTACTTC
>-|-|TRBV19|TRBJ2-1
CASSIAGFAYNEQFF
TGTGCCAGTAGTATAGCGGGATTCGCCTACAATGAGCAGTTCTTC
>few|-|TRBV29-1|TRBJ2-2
CSVAGTKNTGELFF
TGCAGCGTTGCCGGGACAAAGAACACCGGGGAGCTGTTTTTT
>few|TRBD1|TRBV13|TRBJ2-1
CASSLGPGQGREQFF
TGTGCCAGCAGCTTAGGTCCGGGACAGGGGAGAGAGCAGTTCTTC
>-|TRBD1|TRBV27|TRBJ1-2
CASSLTGEGGYTF
TGTGCCAGCAGTCTAACAGGGGAGGGTGGCTACACCTTC
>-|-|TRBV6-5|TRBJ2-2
CASSSLGDTGELFF
TGTGCCAGCAGTTCCCTCGGGGACACCGGGGAGCTGTTTTTT
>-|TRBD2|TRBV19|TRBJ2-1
CASSLRSSGVRNEQFF
TGTGCCAGTAGCCTCAGATCTAGCGGGGTGCGCAATGAGCAGTTCTTC
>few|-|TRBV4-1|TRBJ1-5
CASSQEEGLIQPQHF
TGCGCCAGCAGCCAAGAGGAGGGTTTAATTCAGCCCCAGCATTTT
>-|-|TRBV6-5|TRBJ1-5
CASSYSDSDQPQHF
TGTGCCAGCAGTTACTCCGACAGTGATCAGCCCCAGCATTTT
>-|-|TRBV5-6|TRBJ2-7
CASRAGMNPYEQYF
TGTGCCAGCAGGGCCGGGATGAACCCCTACGAGCAGTACTTC
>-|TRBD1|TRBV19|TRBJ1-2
CASSRQGEYGYTF
TGTGCCAGTAGTCGACAGGGGGAATATGGCTACACCTTC
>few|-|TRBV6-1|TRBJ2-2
CASSGTNTGELFF
TGTGCCAGCAGTGGGACTAACACCGGGGAGCTGTTTTTT
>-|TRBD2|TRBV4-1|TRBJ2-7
CASSQPGLGTRSSYEQYF
TGCGCCAGCAGCCAACCGGGACTAGGGACCCGGAGCTCCTACGAGCAGTACTTC
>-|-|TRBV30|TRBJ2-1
CAWSHIRRGGLQFF
TGTGCCTGGAGTCATATACGAAGGGGGGGCCTCCAGTTCTTC
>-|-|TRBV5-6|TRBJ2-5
CASSPDSQETQYF
TGTGCCAGCAGCCCGGACAGTCAAGAGACCCAGTACTTC
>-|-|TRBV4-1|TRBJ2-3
CASSQATPTDTQYF
TGCGCCAGCAGCCAAGCCACTCCCACAGATACGCAGTATTTT
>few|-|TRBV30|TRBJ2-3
CAWSVQADTQYF
TGTGCCTGGAGTGTACAGGCAGATACGCAGTATTTT
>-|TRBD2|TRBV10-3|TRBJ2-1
CASRGSGVYNEQFF
TGTGCCTCCAGGGGTAGCGGGGTCTACAATGAGCAGTTCTTC
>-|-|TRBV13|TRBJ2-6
CASSSFSGANVLTF
TGTGCCAGCAGCTCCTTCTCTGGGGCCAACGTCCTGACTTTC
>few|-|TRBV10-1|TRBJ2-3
CASSVAGIGDTQYF
TGCGCCAGCAGTGTGGCGGGGATCGGGGATACGCAGTATTTT
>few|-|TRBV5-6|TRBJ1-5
CASSLGFPNQPQHF
TGTGCCAGCAGCTTGGGGTTCCCCAATCAGCCCCAGCATTTT
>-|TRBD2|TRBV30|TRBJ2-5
CAWSVGLAGFETQYF
TGTGCCTGGAGTGTAGGACTAGCGGGTTTTGAGACCCAGTACTTC
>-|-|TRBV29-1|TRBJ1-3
CSVLSGNTIYF
TGCAGCGTTCTCTCTGGAAACACCATATATTTT
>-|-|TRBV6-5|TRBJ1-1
CASSWSGNTEAFF
TGTGCCAGCAGTTGGTCGGGGAATACTGAAGCTTTCTTT
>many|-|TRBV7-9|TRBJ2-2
CASSPLLGELFF
TGTGCCAGCAGCCCCCTACTCGGGGAGCTGTTTTTT
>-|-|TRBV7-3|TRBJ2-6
CASSLSGTGANVLTF
TGTGCCAGCAGCTTATCAGGGACTGGGGCCAACGTCCTGACTTTC
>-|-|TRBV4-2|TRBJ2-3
CASSPLQASSTDTQYF
TGTGCCAGCAGCCCCCTACAGGCATCTAGCACAGATACGCAGTATTTT
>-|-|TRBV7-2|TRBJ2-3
CASSYRDGTDTQYF
TGTGCCAGCAGCTACCGGGACGGCACAGATACGCAGTATTTT
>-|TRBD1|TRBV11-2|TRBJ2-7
CASSQEGTGEGYEQYF
TGTGCCAGCAGCCAAGAGGGGACAGGGGAAGGGTACGAGCAGTACTTC
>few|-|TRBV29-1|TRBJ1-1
CSAEDSLPAEAFF
TGCAGCGCAGAAGACAGTCTGCCGGCTGAAGCTTTCTTT
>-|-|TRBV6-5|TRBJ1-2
CASSYSGESGYTF
TGTGCCAGCAGTTACAGCGGGGAATCTGGCTACACCTTC
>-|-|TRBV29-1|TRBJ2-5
CSVGWEWAQETQYF
TGCAGCGTTGGATGGGAGTGGGCGCAAGAGACCCAGTACTTC
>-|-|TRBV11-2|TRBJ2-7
CASSLQAWTYEQYF
TGTGCCAGCAGCCTACAGGCTTGGACCTACGAGCAGTACTTC
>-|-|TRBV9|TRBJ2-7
CASSVGDGAYEQYF
TGTGCCAGCAGCGTAGGGGACGGGGCGTACGAGCAGTACTTC
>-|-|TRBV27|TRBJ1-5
CASRVLGSNQPQHF
TGTGCCAGCAGAGTTTTAGGTAGCAATCAGCCCCAGCATTTT
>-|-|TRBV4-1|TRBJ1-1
CASSRGQNTEAFF
TGCGCCAGCAGCAGGGGTCAGAACACTGAAGCTTTCTTT
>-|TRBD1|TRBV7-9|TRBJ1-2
CASSLGTGTNYGYTF
TGTGCCAGCAGCTTAGGGACAGGTACCAACTATGGCTACACCTTC
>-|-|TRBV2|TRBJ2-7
CASSDVRQGSYEQYF
TGTGCCAGCAGTGATGTACGGCAAGGCTCCTACGAGCAGTACTTC
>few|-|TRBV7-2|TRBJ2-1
CASSVGWGYEQFF
TGTGCCAGCAGCGTTGGTTGGGGCTATGAGCAGTTCTTC